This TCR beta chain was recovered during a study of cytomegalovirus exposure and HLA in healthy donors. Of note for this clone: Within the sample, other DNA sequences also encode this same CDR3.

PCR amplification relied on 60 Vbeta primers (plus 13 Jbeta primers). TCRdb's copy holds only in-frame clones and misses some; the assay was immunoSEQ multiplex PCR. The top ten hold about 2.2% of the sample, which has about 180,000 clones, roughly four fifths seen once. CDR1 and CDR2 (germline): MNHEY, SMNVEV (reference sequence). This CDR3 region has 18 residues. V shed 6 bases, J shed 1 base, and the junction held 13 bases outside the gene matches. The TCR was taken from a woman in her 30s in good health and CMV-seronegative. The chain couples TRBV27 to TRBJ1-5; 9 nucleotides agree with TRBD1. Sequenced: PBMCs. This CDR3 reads CASRPPGQGLSSNQPQHF. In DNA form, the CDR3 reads TGTGCCAGCAGACCCCCGGGACAGGGCTTATCGAGCAATCAGCCCCAGCATTTT.